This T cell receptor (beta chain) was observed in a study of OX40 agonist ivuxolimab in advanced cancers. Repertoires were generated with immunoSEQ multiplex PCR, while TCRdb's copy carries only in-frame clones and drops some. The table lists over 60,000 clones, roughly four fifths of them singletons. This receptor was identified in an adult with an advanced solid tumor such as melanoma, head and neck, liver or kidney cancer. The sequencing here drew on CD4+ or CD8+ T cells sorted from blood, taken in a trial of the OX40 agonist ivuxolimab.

CDR3 nucleotide sequence: TGTGCCAGTAGTATGGAGAAGGGGGCCTACAATGAGCAGTTCTTC. Protein sequence: CASSMEKGAYNEQFF. This chain connects TRBV19 to TRBJ2-1; the D gene is possibly TRBD1 (6 bases). The germline CDR1 and CDR2 sequences are LNHDA and SQIVND (reference sequence). The V gene lost 3 bases and the J gene lost 2 bases, with 11 bases spanning the gap. The CDR3 totals 15 residues.